What follows are 7 T cell receptor beta chains derived from one specimen sequenced in a study of T cells in Graves' hyperthyroidism and ophthalmopathy. The TCR beta CDR3 regions underwent amplification using RNA transcripts as the source. HTBI primers were the set used in a first-round RT-PCR of the TCR CDR3. TCRdb reprocessed the multiplex PCR reads with MiXCR, giving one entry per CDR3 protein. The table has around 100,000 distinct CDR3 sequences, over 45% seen once. The sample comprised blood. The origin of the receptors is a man aged 40-50 years with Graves' hyperthyroidism.

This sequence joins TRBV7-3 and TRBJ1-1; TRBD1 matches at 7 bases. The trim removed 4 bases at V and 1 base at J, leaving 6 bases unmatched. The germline CDR1 and CDR2 sequences are SGHTA and FQGTGA. The CDR3 runs to 15 residues. As DNA, the CDR3 is TGTGCCAGCAGCTGGACAGGAGAGTCGAACACTGAAGCTTTCTTT. It yields the protein CASSWTGESNTEAFF.

To note about this clonotype: This may be a read error: a much more frequent sequence differs by one nucleotide. V gene TRBV6-1 combines with J gene TRBJ1-2; no firm D call. The CDR3 consists of 13 residues. Trimming removed 4 bases at V and 6 bases at J, with 12 bases between. Germline CDR1 and CDR2: MNHNS and SASEGT. CDR3 protein: CASSGWDDHGYTF. The CDR3 DNA reads TGTGCCAGCAGTGGGTGGGATGATCATGGCTACACCTTC.

This clonotype occurred many times. The junction departs from the called germline gene at one end, perhaps through a read error. The V gene is TRBV5-1, the J gene TRBJ1-4, with unresolved D. Germline V gene lookup returns CDR1 SGHRS and CDR2 YFSETQ. The CDR3 contains 13 residues. The CDR3 DNA follows: TGCGCCAGCAGATTGGGAGCTAATGAAAAACTGTTTTTT. Protein sequence: CASRLGANEKLFF.

On this clonotype itself: This clone may be a read error of a much larger clone one base away. V usage is TRBV5-1 and J usage is TRBJ2-3; 7 bases agree with TRBD2. The germline CDR1 and CDR2 sequences are SGHRS and YFSETQ. The CDR3 totals 15 residues. The CDR3 sequence is CASSGPPTSTDTQYF. The CDR3 DNA reads as TGCGCCAGCAGTGGGCCACCGACTAGCACAGATACGCAATATTTT.

This chain connects TRBV15 to TRBJ2-2, with TRBD1 matching over 9 bases. The CDR3 is 15 amino acids. V was clipped by 1 base and J by 6 bases; unmatched bases: 3. Germline V gives CDR1 LNHNV, CDR2 YYDKDF (reference sequence). In DNA, the CDR3 is TGTGCCACCAGCAGAGGGGGACAGGGTTCCGGGGAGCTGTTTTTT. It encodes CATSRGGQGSGELFF.

Worth noting for this clonotype: A much larger clone sits a single nucleotide away, making a read error possible. The chain couples TRBV5-4 to TRBJ1-1; tentatively, D is TRBD1 (5 bases). Germline loops: CDR1 SGHNT, CDR2 YYREEE (reference sequence). The length of the CDR3 is 14 residues. This CDR3 reads CASSLRDLNTEASF. The CDR3 nucleotides read TGTGCCAGCAGCTTGAGGGACTTGAACACTGAAGCTTCCTTT.

This clonotype appeared many times. The CDR3 spells CASRHSTSRSTDTQYF. The CDR3 DNA is TGTGCCAGCAGACACTCCACGTCACGGAGCACAGATACGCAGTATTTT. The chain employs TRBV6-5 and TRBJ2-3; D not certain. Germline CDR1 and CDR2: MNHEY and SVGAGI. CDR3 length: 16 amino acids. V lost 6 bases to trimming and J lost 0 bases, with 16 bases between them.